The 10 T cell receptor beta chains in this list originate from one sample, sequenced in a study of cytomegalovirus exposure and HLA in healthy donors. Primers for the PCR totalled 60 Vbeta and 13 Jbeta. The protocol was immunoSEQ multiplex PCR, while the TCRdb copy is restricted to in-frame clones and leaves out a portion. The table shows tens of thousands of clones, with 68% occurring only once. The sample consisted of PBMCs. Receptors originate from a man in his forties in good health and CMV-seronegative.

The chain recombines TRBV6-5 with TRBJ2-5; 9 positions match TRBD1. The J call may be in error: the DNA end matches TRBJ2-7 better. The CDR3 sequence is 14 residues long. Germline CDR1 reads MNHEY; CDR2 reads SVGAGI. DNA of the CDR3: TGTGCCAGCAGTGACCGGGACAGGGCCTACGAGCAGTACTTC. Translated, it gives CASSDRDRAYEQYF.

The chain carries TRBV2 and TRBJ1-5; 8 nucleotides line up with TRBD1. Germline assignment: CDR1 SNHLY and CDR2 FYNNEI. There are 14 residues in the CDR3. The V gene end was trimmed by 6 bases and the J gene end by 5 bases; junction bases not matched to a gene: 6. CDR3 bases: TGTGCCAGCAGATCCGGGACAGGCCATCAGCCCCAGCATTTT. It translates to CASRSGTGHQPQHF.

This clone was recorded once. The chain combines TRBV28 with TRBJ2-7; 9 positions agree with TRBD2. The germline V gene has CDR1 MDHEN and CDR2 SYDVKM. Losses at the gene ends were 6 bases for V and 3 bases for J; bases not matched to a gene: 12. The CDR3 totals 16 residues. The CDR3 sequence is CASSSGLAGKYYEQYF. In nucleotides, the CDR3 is TGTGCCAGCAGCAGCGGTCTAGCGGGGAAATACTACGAGCAGTACTTC.

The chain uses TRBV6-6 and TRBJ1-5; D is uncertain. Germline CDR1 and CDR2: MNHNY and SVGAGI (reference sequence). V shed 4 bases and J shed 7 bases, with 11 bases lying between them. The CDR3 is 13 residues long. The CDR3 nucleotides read TGTGCCAGCAGTTCTTTGAGGCCGCAGCCCCAGCATTTT. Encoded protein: CASSSLRPQPQHF.

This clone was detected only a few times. CDR3 residues: CASSLEQGGSYEQYF. The CDR3 nucleotides are TGTGCCAGCAGCTTAGAACAGGGGGGCTCCTACGAGCAGTACTTC. V is TRBV11-1 and J is TRBJ2-7; 8 bases agree with TRBD1. The germline V gene encodes CDR1 SGHAT and CDR2 FQDESV (reference sequence). The CDR3 runs 15 residues. Trimming cost V 1 base and J 0 bases; bases outside gene matches: 2.

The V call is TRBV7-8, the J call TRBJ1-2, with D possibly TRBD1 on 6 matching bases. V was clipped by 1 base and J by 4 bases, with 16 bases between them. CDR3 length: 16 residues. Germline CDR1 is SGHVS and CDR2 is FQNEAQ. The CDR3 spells CASSLGPTGRPYGYTF. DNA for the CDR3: TGTGCCAGCAGCTTAGGCCCGACAGGCCGGCCCTATGGCTACACCTTC.

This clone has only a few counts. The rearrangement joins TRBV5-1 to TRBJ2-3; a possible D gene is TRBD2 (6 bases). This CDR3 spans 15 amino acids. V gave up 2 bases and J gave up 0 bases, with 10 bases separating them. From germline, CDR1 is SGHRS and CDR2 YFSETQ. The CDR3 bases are TGCGCCAGCAGCTTTAGCGGAGCTAGCACAGATACGCAGTATTTT. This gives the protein CASSFSGASTDTQYF.

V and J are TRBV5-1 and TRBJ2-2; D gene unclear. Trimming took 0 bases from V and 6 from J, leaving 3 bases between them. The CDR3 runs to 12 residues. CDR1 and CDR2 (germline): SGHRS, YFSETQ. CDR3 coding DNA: TGCGCCAGCAGCTTGGCCGCCGGGGAGCTGTTTTTT. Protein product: CASSLAAGELFF.

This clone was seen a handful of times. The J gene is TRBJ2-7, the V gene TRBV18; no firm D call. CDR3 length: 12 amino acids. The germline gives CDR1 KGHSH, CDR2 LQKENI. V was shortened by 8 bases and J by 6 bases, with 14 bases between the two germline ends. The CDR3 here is CASRLEAAEQYF. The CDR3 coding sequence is TGTGCCAGCCGTCTCGAGGCGGCCGAGCAGTACTTC.

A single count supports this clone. CDR3 protein: CASSQPSQWTSGPGDTQYF. The CDR3 DNA follows: TGCGCCAGCAGCCAACCCTCCCAATGGACTAGCGGTCCGGGTGATACGCAGTATTTT. The gene calls are TRBV5-1 and TRBJ2-3, with 10 nucleotides matching TRBD2. Germline V gives CDR1 SGHRS, CDR2 YFSETQ. The CDR3 contains 19 residues. After removal of 4 bases from V and 6 bases from J, the junction contained 20 bases not matched to a gene.